Listed here are 19 T cell receptor beta chains from one sample, sequenced in a study of OX40 agonist ivuxolimab in advanced cancers. Libraries were prepared by immunoSEQ multiplex PCR; TCRdb keeps only in-frame clonotypes and omits some of them. The data hold 60,000 to 70,000 clones, with roughly 84% observed a single time. This material consisted of CD4+ or CD8+ T cells sorted from blood, taken in a trial of the OX40 agonist ivuxolimab. The origin of the receptors is an adult with an advanced solid tumor such as melanoma, head and neck, liver or kidney cancer.

This chain links TRBV18 with TRBJ1-1, with 8 bases identical to TRBD1. Losses at the gene ends were 2 bases for V and 5 bases for J; bases not matched to a gene: 4. The CDR3 runs to 14 residues. Germline V gene sequence: CDR1 KGHSH, CDR2 LQKENI. The CDR3 DNA follows: TGTGCCAGCTCACCAAACAGGGGGGGGACTGAAGCTTTCTTT. This gives the protein CASSPNRGGTEAFF.

Only a few counts were recorded for this clone. This chain links TRBV27 with TRBJ2-7; no reliable D call. This CDR3 spans 15 amino acids. Between the trimmed V and J ends, which lost 5 bases and 0 bases, there was a span of 14 bases. Germline V gene data show CDR1 as MNHEY and CDR2 as SMNVEV (reference sequence). The CDR3 loop reads CASSRRQTSSYEQYF. DNA for the CDR3: TGTGCCAGCAGTCGGCGACAAACGAGCTCCTACGAGCAGTACTTC.

V is TRBV11-2 and J is TRBJ2-3; the D gene could be TRBD1 or TRBD2 (5 bases each). The V gene's germline CDR1 is SGHAT and CDR2 FQNNGV. V was clipped by 4 bases and J by 2 bases, with 19 bases between them. CDR3 length: 17 amino acids. The CDR3: CASSYGTLLPHTDTQYF. CDR3 DNA: TGTGCCAGCAGCTATGGGACCTTACTACCCCACACAGATACGCAGTATTTT.

The chain joins TRBV7-8 to TRBJ2-3; 9 nucleotides line up with TRBD1. V trimming: 5 bases; J trimming: 4 bases; junction bases outside the gene matches: 4. CDR1 and CDR2 (germline): SGHVS, FQNEAQ. This CDR3 comprises 14 residues. The CDR3: CASSPTGGADTQYF. For the CDR3, the DNA is TGTGCCAGCAGCCCGACAGGGGGAGCAGATACGCAGTATTTT.

Of note for this clone: Other DNA sequences in the sample encode the same CDR3. This chain links TRBV15 with TRBJ2-2; 9 positions match TRBD2. Trimming took 4 bases from V and 1 from J; bases not matched to a gene: 19. The CDR3 loop spans 21 amino acids. The germline CDR1 and CDR2 sequences are LNHNV and YYDKDF (reference sequence). CDR3 protein: CATSKGGTSRPGILNTGELFF. CDR3 bases: TGTGCCACCAGCAAAGGAGGGACTAGCCGGCCTGGGATCTTGAACACCGGGGAGCTGTTTTTT.

The chain combines TRBV5-4 with TRBJ1-2; tentatively, D is TRBD1 (6 bases). V was cut by 5 bases and J by 2 bases, with 16 bases left in between. Germline V gene lookup returns CDR1 SGHNT and CDR2 YYREEE (reference sequence). This CDR3 has 15 amino acids. CDR3: CASSSGQNRNYGYTF. CDR3 bases: TGTGCCAGCAGTTCAGGACAGAACAGAAACTATGGCTACACCTTC.

This clone occurred once. The rearrangement links TRBV7-9 to TRBJ2-4; D might be TRBD2 (6 bases). With 4 bases removed from V and 3 bases from J, the gap between germline ends came to 19 bases. In germline, CDR1 is SEHNR, CDR2 FQNEAQ (reference sequence). The CDR3 has 17 amino acids. The CDR3 DNA is TGTGCCAGCAGCTGGGGAGGCAGGCGGGAAGACAAAAACATTCAGTACTTC. It yields the protein CASSWGGRREDKNIQYF. Looking up the rest from reference TRBV7-9 and TRBJ2-4 gives the full variable domain: DTGVSQNPRHKITKRGQNVTFRCDPISEHNRLYWYRQTLGQGPEFLTYFQNEAQLEKSRLLSDRFSAERPKGSFSTLEIQRTEQGDSAMYLCASSWGGRREDKNIQYFGAGTRLSVL.

The V call is TRBV4-2, the J call TRBJ1-4; D remains ambiguous. The CDR3 runs 14 residues. Per the germline V gene, CDR1 is LGHNA and CDR2 is YNFKEQ. V dropped 1 base and J dropped 7 bases, with 10 bases sitting between them. CDR3 sequence (DNA): TGTGCCAGCAGCCAAGCGGCAGCGCTTGAAAAACTGTTTTTT. Protein product: CASSQAAALEKLFF.

This chain joins TRBV19 and TRBJ1-1; maybe TRBD1 (6 bases). Trimming took off 8 bases at V and 1 base at J, with 14 bases between the two ends. Germline assignment: CDR1 LNHDA and CDR2 SQIVND (reference sequence). The CDR3 contains 14 residues. CDR3 DNA sequence: TGTGCCAGTCGGTTCGGGGGCAAGAACACTGAAGCTTTCTTT. Translation: CASRFGGKNTEAFF.

The rearrangement uses TRBV28 and TRBJ1-4; 10 bases map to TRBD1. This CDR3 contains 15 residues. The germline V gene encodes CDR1 MDHEN and CDR2 SYDVKM. The ends lost 5 bases at V and 8 bases at J; junction bases unmatched: 8. The CDR3 DNA is TGTGCCAGCAGTGCCCGACAGGGGGCGAGAGAAAAACTGTTTTTT. Its translation: CASSARQGAREKLFF. Looking up the rest from reference TRBV28 and TRBJ1-4 gives the full variable domain: DVKVTQSSRYLVKRTGEKVFLECVQDMDHENMFWYRQDPGLGLRLIYFSYDVKMKEKGDIPEGYSVSREKKERFSLILESASTNQTSMYLCASSARQGAREKLFFGSGTQLSVL.

The chain carries TRBV7-2 and TRBJ1-3; TRBD1 agrees at 10 bases. The CDR3 loop spans 16 amino acids. Trimming at V came to 2 bases and at J to 6 bases, leaving 7 bases not matched to a gene. Germline lookup yields CDR1 SGHTA and CDR2 FQGNSA. CDR3 in amino acids: CASSLKTGGWVNTIYF. The CDR3 DNA is TGTGCCAGCAGCTTAAAGACAGGGGGCTGGGTAAACACCATATATTTT.

This chain connects TRBV2 to TRBJ1-2, with 7 bases lining up with TRBD1. J was trimmed by 0 bases and V by 6 bases; bases with no gene match: 4. CDR1 is SNHLY and CDR2 is FYNNEI in the germline V gene. The CDR3 contains 14 residues. The DNA for the CDR3 is TGTGCCAGCAGGGGACAGAGTACTAACTATGGCTACACCTTC. The encoded protein is CASRGQSTNYGYTF. The complete variable domain, with remaining parts taken from reference TRBV2 and TRBJ1-2, reads EPEVTQTPSHQVTQMGQEVILRCVPISNHLYFYWYRQILGQKVEFLVSFYNNEISEKSEIFDDQFSVERPDGSNFTLKIRSTKLEDSAMYFCASRGQSTNYGYTFGSGTRLTVV.

The CDR3 spells CAWGLAGVAEQYF. Written as DNA, the CDR3 is TGTGCCTGGGGACTAGCGGGAGTAGCCGAGCAGTACTTC. V gene TRBV30 combines with J gene TRBJ2-5; 13 bases line up with TRBD2. TRBJ2-7 explains the end of the DNA better; the J call may be wrong. The CDR3 totals 13 residues. Germline V gives CDR1 GTSNPN, CDR2 SVGIG (reference sequence).

The rearrangement uses TRBV9 and TRBJ2-3, with 7 bases identical to TRBD2. The length of the CDR3 is 15 residues. Losses at the gene ends were 1 base for V and 2 bases for J; bases not matched to a gene: 4. Germline V gives CDR1 SGDLS, CDR2 YYNGEE. The DNA of the CDR3 is TGTGCCAGCAGCGTACGGGACTATTCCACAGATACGCAGTATTTT. Translation: CASSVRDYSTDTQYF.

Within the sample, this clone is medium-sized. The V gene is TRBV19, the J gene TRBJ2-2, with D unclear. CDR3 length: 14 residues. V lost 5 bases and J lost 4, with 11 bases in between. Germline lookup yields CDR1 LNHDA and CDR2 SQIVND (reference sequence). The CDR3 nucleotides read TGTGCCAGTAGTTCACAGACTGGCACCGGGGAGCTGTTTTTT. It is translated as CASSSQTGTGELFF.

The rearrangement links TRBV27 to TRBJ2-1; 9 bases align to TRBD1. CDR1 MNHEY and CDR2 SMNVEV come from the germline V gene (reference sequence). The CDR3 runs 15 residues. V was clipped by 5 bases and J by 2 bases; unmatched bases: 4. The DNA of the CDR3 is TGTGCCAGCAGTGCAACAGGGGGCGCCTACAATGAGCAGTTCTTC. Translated: CASSATGGAYNEQFF.

The chain carries TRBV9 and TRBJ2-1; 8 bases are a match to TRBD2. This CDR3 contains 16 residues. V was clipped by 0 bases and J by 4 bases; unmatched bases: 6. The germline gives CDR1 SGDLS, CDR2 YYNGEE. CDR3: CASSVALASGYNEQFF. The CDR3 coding sequence is TGTGCCAGCAGCGTAGCTTTGGCTAGCGGGTACAATGAGCAGTTCTTC.

This sequence joins TRBV11-3 and TRBJ2-5; unclear D gene. Germline lookup yields CDR1 SGHNT and CDR2 YENEEA. The CDR3 sequence is 15 residues long. Trimming removed 5 bases from V and 5 bases from J, with 18 bases in between. The DNA of the CDR3 is TGTGCCAGCAGCCCTGGACCCGACCGGGTGGAGACCCAGTACTTC. Its protein is CASSPGPDRVETQYF.

The chain recombines TRBV5-6 with TRBJ2-3, with TRBD2 identical over 8 bases. Germline assignment: CDR1 SGHDT and CDR2 YYEEEE. This CDR3 spans 16 amino acids. J gave up 6 bases and V 5 bases, and 14 bases lay outside the gene matches. The CDR3 protein is CASRPLDAGGIDTQYF. CDR3 nucleotides: TGTGCCAGCAGACCATTAGATGCGGGAGGCATCGATACGCAGTATTTT.